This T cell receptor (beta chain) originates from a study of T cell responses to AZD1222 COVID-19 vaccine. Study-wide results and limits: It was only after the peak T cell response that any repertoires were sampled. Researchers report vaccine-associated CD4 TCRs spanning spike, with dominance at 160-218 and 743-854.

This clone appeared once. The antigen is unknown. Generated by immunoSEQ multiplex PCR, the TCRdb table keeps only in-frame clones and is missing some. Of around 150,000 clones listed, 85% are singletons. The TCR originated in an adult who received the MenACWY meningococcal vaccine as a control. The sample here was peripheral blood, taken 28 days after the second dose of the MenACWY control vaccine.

CDR3 DNA sequence: TGCGCCAGCAGCTGGGGCCCAGGGGGGGCTGAGACCCAGTACTTC. Translating it yields CASSWGPGGAETQYF. V is TRBV5-1 and J is TRBJ2-5; D may correspond to TRBD1 or TRBD2 (7 bases each). V gave up 3 bases and J gave up 5 bases, with 17 bases separating them. CDR1 and CDR2 from the germline V gene are SGHRS and YFSETQ. The CDR3 has 15 residues.